These T cell receptor beta chains were read from a single sample in a study of T-cell memory formation after mild COVID-19. TCRdb itself ran the 5' RACE reads through MiXCR, one entry per CDR3 protein. The profile shows approximately 350,000 distinct CDR3 sequences, about 15% of them singletons. Source material: PBMCs or a T cell subset sorted from them (not recorded which). These receptors originate from a man younger than 35 who had mild COVID-19 (a few samples of this study predate the infection). Cell type and time point are not known. CDR3s include the opening cysteine and the closing phenylalanine or tryptophan. The order of the fields is clone size, V gene, D gene, J gene, CDR3 protein, CDR3 DNA. D genes are given only for firm matches. Size is stated for part of the rows, as once, few or many counts, or as a class when the clone is expanded.

NA,TRBV27,NA,TRBJ2-7,CASSPAGFGYEQYF,TGTGCCAGCAGTCCGGCGGGGTTTGGGTACGAGCAGTACTTC
few,TRBV20-1,NA,TRBJ2-6,CSARDLLGSSSGANVLTF,TGCAGTGCTAGAGATCTGTTGGGCAGCTCCTCTGGGGCCAACGTCCTGACTTTC
NA,TRBV7-2,NA,TRBJ2-7,CASSSTSYEQYF,TGTGCCAGCAGCTCGACCTCCTACGAGCAGTACTTC
many,TRBV6-5,NA,TRBJ2-5,CASFLDGETQYF,TGTGCCAGCTTCTTGGACGGCGAGACCCAGTACTTC
NA,TRBV7-8,NA,TRBJ2-7,CASSLTAGSPYEQYF,TGTGCCAGCAGCCTCACGGCGGGGAGCCCCTACGAGCAGTACTTC
few,TRBV4-1,NA,TRBJ1-5,CASSRYRDSNQPQHF,TGCGCCAGCAGCCGCTACAGGGATAGCAATCAGCCCCAGCATTTT
once,TRBV7-2,NA,TRBJ2-1,CASRGTWGYNEQFF,TGTGCCAGCAGAGGGACATGGGGCTACAATGAGCAGTTCTTC
few,TRBV12-3/TRBV12-4,NA,TRBJ1-2,CASSLVGGRGYTF,TGTGCCAGCAGTTTAGTCGGGGGTCGGGGCTACACCTTC
NA,TRBV12-3/TRBV12-4,TRBD2,TRBJ2-1,CASSLGSGIIEQFF,TGTGCCAGCAGCCTCGGGAGCGGGATTATTGAGCAGTTCTTC
NA,TRBV12-5,TRBD1,TRBJ1-1,CASGFGGAGQGSEAFF,TGTGCTAGTGGCTTCGGGGGGGCGGGACAGGGTTCTGAAGCTTTCTTT
few,TRBV28,TRBD1,TRBJ2-1,CASSRQGTYNEQFF,TGTGCCAGCAGCCGACAGGGGACCTACAATGAGCAGTTCTTC
NA,TRBV6-1,NA,TRBJ2-5,CASGRGRETQYF,TGTGCCAGCGGCCGTGGGCGAGAGACCCAGTACTTC
NA,TRBV7-9,NA,TRBJ1-1,CASSLSKMVGTEAFF,TGTGCCAGCAGCTTATCGAAAATGGTGGGCACTGAAGCTTTCTTT
few,TRBV6-5,NA,TRBJ1-4,CASRTAGGGEKLFF,TGTGCCAGCAGGACAGCCGGGGGTGGTGAAAAACTGTTTTTT
many,TRBV7-9,NA,TRBJ1-5,CASSLAGANQPQHF,TGTGCCAGCAGCTTAGCGGGGGCGAATCAGCCCCAGCATTTT
NA,TRBV2,NA,TRBJ1-1,CASSVVGGARRAFF,TGTGCCAGCAGTGTAGTCGGGGGCGCGAGGAGAGCTTTCTTT